This T cell receptor beta chain derives from a study of shared clonotypes between healthy human individuals. V lost 5 bases and J 10 bases, leaving 21 bases between the germline ends. The CDR3 sequence is 16 residues long. CDR1 is MDHEN and CDR2 is SYDVKM in the germline V gene. This clone was detected a few times. Investigators divided CD4+ cells into CD45RA+ naive and CD45RA-negative memory subsets. At the deep level, the assay was run. Template for every sorted-subset replicate PCR totaled around 200 ng DNA, roughly 30,000 T cell genomes. Produced via immunoSEQ multiplex PCR; TCRdb's table is partial and in-frame only. The sample has some 1 million clones; about three quarters are singletons.

This sequence was found in a man in his late teens or twenties in good health. Input material: memory CD4+ T cells sorted from blood. Subset here: CD45RA-negative fraction. The V and J genes are TRBV28 and TRBJ1-6; D is possibly TRBD1 (6 bases). The CDR3 region is CASSPALGRGESPLHF. The DNA for the CDR3 is TGTGCCAGCAGTCCCGCCCTGGGGAGGGGGGAATCACCCCTCCACTTT.